Presented here are 15 T cell receptor beta chains from one specimen sequenced in a study of blood T cell repertoires in COVID-19. Method: immunoSEQ multiplex PCR; TCRdb's copy keeps in-frame clones and lacks some. Among 54,000 or so clones listed, around 83% were seen once. The sequencing sample was made of peripheral blood. These receptors all stem from a woman in her fifties or sixties with acute or convalescent COVID-19.

This rearrangement joins TRBV6-5 to TRBJ2-1; 7 bases agree with TRBD1. The CDR3 is 16 residues long. Trimming removed 0 bases from V and 0 bases from J; junction bases left unmatched: 2. CDR1 is MNHEY and CDR2 is SVGAGI in the germline V gene. The CDR3 reads CASSYSRQGSYNEQFF. CDR3 bases: TGTGCCAGCAGTTACTCCCGACAGGGCTCCTACAATGAGCAGTTCTTC.

The rearrangement links TRBV7-3 to TRBJ2-7, with TRBD2 matching 7 bases. Germline CDR1 is SGHTA and CDR2 is FQGTGA. The CDR3 covers 14 residues. V shed 5 bases and J 0 bases; nucleotides not matched to a gene: 4. CDR3: CASSETSDSYEQYF. CDR3 DNA: TGTGCCAGCAGCGAAACTAGCGACTCCTACGAGCAGTACTTC.

This clone was counted a single time. The V gene is TRBV3-1 (or the pseudogene TRBV3-2), the J gene TRBJ2-6; TRBD1 matches at 8 bases. Germline V lookup: CDR1 LGHDT, CDR2 YNNKEL (reference sequence). V lost 0 bases, J lost 0 bases, and 13 bases stayed unmatched. The CDR3 loop spans 21 amino acids. CDR3 sequence: CASSQDSLLGQAHSGANVLTF. The CDR3 nucleotides are TGTGCCAGCAGCCAAGATAGCCTACTGGGACAGGCCCACTCTGGGGCCAACGTCCTGACTTTC.

This chain joins TRBV6-6 and TRBJ1-1; perhaps TRBD1 as D (6 bases). The CDR3 contains 18 residues. Germline V lookup: CDR1 MNHNY, CDR2 SVGAGI (reference sequence). V lost 5 bases and J lost 6, with 28 bases in between. CDR3 protein: CASSPHGVGGVSGAEAFF. In DNA form, the CDR3 reads TGTGCCAGCAGTCCACACGGGGTAGGGGGGGTGTCGGGAGCTGAAGCTTTCTTT.

The rearrangement joins TRBV7-2 to TRBJ2-7; D gene unclear. Germline loops: CDR1 SGHTA, CDR2 FQGNSA. V lost 3 bases and J 6 bases, leaving 6 bases between the germline ends. The CDR3 has 11 amino acids. The CDR3 DNA reads TGTGCCAGCAGCTTTCGTCGCGAGCAGTACTTC. Its protein product is CASSFRREQYF.

This clone was seen a handful of times. The J gene is TRBJ2-5, the V gene TRBV20-1; D perhaps matches TRBD1 (5 bases). Trimming removed 3 bases at V and 9 bases at J, with 8 bases between. The CDR3 totals 10 residues. Germline CDR1 and CDR2: DFQATT and SNEGSKA (reference sequence). CDR3 coding DNA: TGCAGTGCTAGGGACACCTCCCAGTACTTC. Residues: CSARDTSQYF.

The chain uses TRBV4-2 and TRBJ2-3; TRBD1 might be the D (6 bases). Trimming left V 0 bases short and J 0 bases short, with 7 bases between. In germline, CDR1 is LGHNA, CDR2 YNFKEQ. CDR3 length: 15 amino acids. CDR3 bases: TGTGCCAGCAGCCAAGACAGGGGAAGCACAGATACGCAGTATTTT. Translated, it gives CASSQDRGSTDTQYF.

The rearrangement links TRBV4-1 to TRBJ1-6; unclear D gene. CDR3 length: 14 residues. V gave up 4 bases and J gave up 5 bases, with 9 bases separating them. From germline, CDR1 is MGHRA and CDR2 YSYEKL. CDR3 sequence: CASSLRHDNSPLHF. The CDR3 coding sequence is TGCGCCAGCAGCCTCAGACACGATAATTCACCCCTCCACTTT.

In its sample, this clone was seen once. The CDR3 sequence: CASSLTGGSSGANVLTF. The DNA for the CDR3 is TGTGCCAGCAGCTTGACAGGGGGCTCATCTGGGGCCAACGTCCTGACTTTC. The V call is TRBV5-6, the J call TRBJ2-6; TRBD1 agrees at 9 bases. The CDR3 length is 17 residues. Germline CDR1 and CDR2: SGHDT and YYEEEE. J gave up 1 base and V 1 base, and 3 bases lay outside the gene matches.

This clone appeared a single time. This sequence joins TRBV4-2 and TRBJ1-4; 7 bases fit TRBD1. The junction had 6 bases not matched to a gene; V was cut back by 3 bases and J by 5 bases. The CDR3 totals 15 residues. Germline V gene lookup returns CDR1 LGHNA and CDR2 YNFKEQ. DNA for the CDR3: TGTGCCAGCAGCCAGGGGGACAGAAAGAATGAAAAACTGTTTTTT. It codes for CASSQGDRKNEKLFF.

The rearrangement links TRBV28 to TRBJ2-1; 11 bases align to TRBD2. This CDR3 has 16 amino acids. Germline V gene lookup returns CDR1 MDHEN and CDR2 SYDVKM. Trimming took 5 bases from V and 6 from J; bases not matched to a gene: 9. The CDR3 DNA reads TGTGCCAGCAGTACCCCCGCCGGGACTAGCGGCAATGAGCAGTTCTTC. Amino acid sequence: CASSTPAGTSGNEQFF.

The gene calls are TRBV13 and TRBJ1-3; 11 nucleotides line up with TRBD1. J gave up 2 bases and V 0 bases, and 3 bases lay outside the gene matches. CDR1 and CDR2 (germline): PRHDT, FYEKMQ (reference sequence). There are 17 residues in the CDR3. CDR3 sequence reads: CASSLGLDRGPGNTIYF. The CDR3 nucleotides are TGTGCCAGCAGCTTAGGGCTGGACAGGGGGCCTGGAAACACCATATATTTT. Drawing the rest from reference TRBV13 and TRBJ1-3, the complete variable domain is AAGVIQSPRHLIKEKRETATLKCYPIPRHDTVYWYQQGPGQDPQFLISFYEKMQSDKGSIPDRFSAQQFSDYHSELNMSSLELGDSALYFCASSLGLDRGPGNTIYFGEGSWLTVV.

In this sample, this clone turned up a few times. The chain uses TRBV5-1 and TRBJ1-4; maybe TRBD1 (5 bases). CDR3 length: 17 amino acids. V was pared by 4 bases and J by 5 bases, with 21 bases between. The germline CDR1 and CDR2 sequences are SGHRS and YFSETQ. The CDR3 sequence is CASSHMGAGRGNEKLFF. CDR3 coding DNA: TGCGCCAGCAGCCACATGGGAGCAGGGCGGGGAAATGAAAAACTGTTTTTT.

The V gene is TRBV27, the J gene TRBJ1-5; D unresolved. The CDR3 totals 13 residues. The V and J ends lost 4 bases and 4 bases respectively, with 8 bases between them. Germline V gene sequence: CDR1 MNHEY, CDR2 SMNVEV (reference sequence). The CDR3 loop is CASSYGKNQPQHF. As DNA, the CDR3 is TGTGCCAGCAGTTACGGGAAAAATCAGCCCCAGCATTTT.

This clone has just one count. The chain links TRBV3-1 (or the pseudogene TRBV3-2) to TRBJ1-2; D is possibly TRBD1 (5 bases). Germline V gene sequence: CDR1 LGHDT, CDR2 YNNKEL (reference sequence). The CDR3 is 15 residues long. Trimming took off 4 bases at V and 4 bases at J, with 16 bases between the two ends. The CDR3 is CASSLGEGGGYGYTF. In nucleotides, the CDR3 is TGTGCCAGCAGCCTGGGAGAGGGCGGGGGCTATGGCTACACCTTC.